These 4 T cell receptor beta chains share one sample of origin, sequenced in a study of cytomegalovirus exposure and HLA in healthy donors. 13 Jbeta primers and 60 Vbeta primers were used for the PCR. Using immunoSEQ multiplex PCR, the repertoire was profiled, and TCRdb retains in-frame clones only, with some absent. The repertoire holds 84,000 or so clones, 70% to 80% seen once, with about an eighth in the top ten. The sample consisted of PBMCs. Source of these receptors: a human donor in good health.

The chain combines TRBV5-6 with TRBJ1-1; D may be TRBD1 (6 bases). V lost 0 bases to trimming and J lost 7 bases, with 13 bases between them. The CDR3 is 14 amino acids. In germline, CDR1 is SGHDT, CDR2 YYEEEE. For the CDR3, the DNA is TGTGCCAGCAGCTTGGGAGGGGGTACCTATGAAGCTTTCTTT. Translated: CASSLGGGTYEAFF.

The chain has TRBV5-1 and TRBJ1-2, with 9 bases aligning to TRBD1. Germline V gene lookup returns CDR1 SGHRS and CDR2 YFSETQ. The V gene end was trimmed by 4 bases and the J gene end by 0 bases; junction bases not matched to a gene: 4. The CDR3 runs 15 residues. The CDR3: CASSPWTGANYGYTF. The CDR3 region has the DNA TGCGCCAGCAGCCCCTGGACAGGGGCTAACTATGGCTACACCTTC. The full variable domain, rest sourced from reference TRBV5-1 and TRBJ1-2, is KAGVTQTPRYLIKTRGQQVTLSCSPISGHRSVSWYQQTPGQGLQFLFEYFSETQRNKGNFPGRFSGRQFSNSRSEMNVSTLELGDSALYLCASSPWTGANYGYTFGSGTRLTVV.

This clone was seen only once. This chain uses TRBV5-4 with TRBJ1-1; D perhaps matches TRBD1 (6 bases). This CDR3 has 15 amino acids. Trimming stripped 3 bases from V and 8 bases from J, with 20 bases between. CDR1 is SGHNT and CDR2 is YYREEE in the germline V gene (reference sequence). CDR3: CASSSPGHRSGEAFF. As DNA, the CDR3 is TGTGCCAGCAGCTCTCCGGGACACCGATCTGGAGAAGCTTTCTTT.

This clone was picked up a small number of times. The rearrangement uses TRBV2 and TRBJ2-3; D perhaps matches TRBD1 (6 bases). The CDR3 covers 14 residues. Germline CDR1 reads SNHLY; CDR2 reads FYNNEI. Between the trimmed V and J ends, which lost 6 bases and 8 bases, there was a span of 18 bases. CDR3 in amino acids: CASRKGWGQGTQYF. For the CDR3, the DNA is TGTGCCAGCAGGAAGGGGTGGGGGCAGGGTACGCAGTATTTT.